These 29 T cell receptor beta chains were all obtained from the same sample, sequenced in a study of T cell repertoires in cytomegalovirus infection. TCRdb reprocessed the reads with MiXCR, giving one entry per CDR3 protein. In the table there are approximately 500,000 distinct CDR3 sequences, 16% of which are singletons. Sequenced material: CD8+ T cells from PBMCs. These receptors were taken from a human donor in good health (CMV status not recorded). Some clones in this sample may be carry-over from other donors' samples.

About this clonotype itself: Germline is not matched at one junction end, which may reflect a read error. CDR3 nucleotides: TGTGTCAGTAGTCGCACTTTGAACACTGAAGCTTTCTTT. Its translation is CVSSRTLNTEAFF. This chain uses TRBV19 with TRBJ1-1; no clear D gene. Germline-derived CDR1 and CDR2 are LNHDA and SQIVND (reference sequence). This CDR3 spans 13 amino acids.

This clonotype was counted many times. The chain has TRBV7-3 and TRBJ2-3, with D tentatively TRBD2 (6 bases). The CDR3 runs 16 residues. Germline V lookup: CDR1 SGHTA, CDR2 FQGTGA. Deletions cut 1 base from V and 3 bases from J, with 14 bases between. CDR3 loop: CASSLNGAGRTDTQYF. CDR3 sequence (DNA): TGTGCCAGCAGCTTAAATGGCGCGGGGCGGACAGATACGCAGTATTTT. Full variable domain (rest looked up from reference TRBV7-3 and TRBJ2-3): GAGVSQTPSNKVTEKGKYVELRCDPISGHTALYWYRQSLGQGPEFLIYFQGTGAADDSGLPNDRFFAVRPEGSVSTLKIQRTERGDSAVYLCASSLNGAGRTDTQYFGPGTRLTVL.

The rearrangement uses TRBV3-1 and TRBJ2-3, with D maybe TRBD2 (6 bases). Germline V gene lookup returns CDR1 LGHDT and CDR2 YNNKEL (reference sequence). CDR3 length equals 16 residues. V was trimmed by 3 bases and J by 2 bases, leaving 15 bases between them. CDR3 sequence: CASSHAREDITDTQYF. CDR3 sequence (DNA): TGTGCCAGCAGCCACGCTAGGGAGGACATCACAGATACGCAGTATTTT.

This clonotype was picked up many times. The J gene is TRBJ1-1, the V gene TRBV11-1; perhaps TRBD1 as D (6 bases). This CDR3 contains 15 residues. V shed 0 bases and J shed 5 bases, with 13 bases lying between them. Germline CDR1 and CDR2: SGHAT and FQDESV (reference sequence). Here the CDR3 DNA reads TGTGCCAGCAGCTTAGCCGGAGGGGGGGTGACTGAAGCTTTCTTT. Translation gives CASSLAGGGVTEAFF.

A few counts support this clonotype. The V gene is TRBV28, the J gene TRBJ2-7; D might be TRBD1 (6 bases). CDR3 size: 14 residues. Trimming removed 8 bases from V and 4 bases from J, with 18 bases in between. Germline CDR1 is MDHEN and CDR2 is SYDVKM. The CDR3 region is CASAPRGLVYEQYF. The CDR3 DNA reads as TGTGCCAGCGCCCCCAGGGGCTTGGTATACGAGCAGTACTTC. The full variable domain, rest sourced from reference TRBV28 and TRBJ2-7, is DVKVTQSSRYLVKRTGEKVFLECVQDMDHENMFWYRQDPGLGLRLIYFSYDVKMKEKGDIPEGYSVSREKKERFSLILESASTNQTSMYLCASAPRGLVYEQYFGPGTRLTVT.

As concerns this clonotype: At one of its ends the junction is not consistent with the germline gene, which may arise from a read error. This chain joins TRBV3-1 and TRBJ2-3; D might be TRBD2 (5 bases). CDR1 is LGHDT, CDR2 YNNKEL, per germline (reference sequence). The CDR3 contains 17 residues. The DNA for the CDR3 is TGTGCCAGCAGCCAAGATCTTTTCAGCGGCCGCACAGATATGCAGTATTTT. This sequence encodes CASSQDLFSGRTDMQYF.

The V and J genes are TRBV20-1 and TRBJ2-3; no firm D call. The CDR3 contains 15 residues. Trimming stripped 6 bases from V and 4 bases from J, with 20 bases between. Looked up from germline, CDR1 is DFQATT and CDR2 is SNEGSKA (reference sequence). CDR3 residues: CSAVDRALKADTQYF. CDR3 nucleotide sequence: TGCAGTGCGGTGGACCGGGCCCTGAAGGCAGATACGCAGTATTTT.

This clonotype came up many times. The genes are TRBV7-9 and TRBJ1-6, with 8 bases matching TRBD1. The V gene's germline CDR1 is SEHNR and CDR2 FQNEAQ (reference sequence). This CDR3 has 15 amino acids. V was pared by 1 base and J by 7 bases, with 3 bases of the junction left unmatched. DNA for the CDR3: TGTGCCAGCAGCTTAGTCCGACAGGGGAATTCACCCCTCCACTTT. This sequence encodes CASSLVRQGNSPLHF.

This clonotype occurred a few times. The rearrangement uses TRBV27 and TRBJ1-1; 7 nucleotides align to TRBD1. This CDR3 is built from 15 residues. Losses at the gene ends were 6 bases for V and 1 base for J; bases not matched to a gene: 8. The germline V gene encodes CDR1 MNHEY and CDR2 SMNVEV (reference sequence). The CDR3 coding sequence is TGTGCCAGCAGGCGGAAGACAGGGCGGAACACTGAAGCTTTCTTT. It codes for CASRRKTGRNTEAFF.

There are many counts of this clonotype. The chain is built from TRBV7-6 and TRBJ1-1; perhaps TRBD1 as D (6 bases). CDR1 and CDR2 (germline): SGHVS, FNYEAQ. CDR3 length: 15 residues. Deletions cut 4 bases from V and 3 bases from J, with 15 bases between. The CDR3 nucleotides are TGTGCCAGCAGCTCCCAAGGGGGGCGAGACACTGAAGCTTTCTTT. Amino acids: CASSSQGGRDTEAFF.

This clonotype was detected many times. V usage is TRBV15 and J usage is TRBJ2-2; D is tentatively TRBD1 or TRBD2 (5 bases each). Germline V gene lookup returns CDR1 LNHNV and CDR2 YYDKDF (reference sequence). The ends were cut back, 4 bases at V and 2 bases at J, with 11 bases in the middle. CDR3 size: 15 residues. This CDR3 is CATSTRDPNTGELFF. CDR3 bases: TGTGCCACCAGCACTCGGGACCCTAACACCGGGGAGCTGTTTTTT.

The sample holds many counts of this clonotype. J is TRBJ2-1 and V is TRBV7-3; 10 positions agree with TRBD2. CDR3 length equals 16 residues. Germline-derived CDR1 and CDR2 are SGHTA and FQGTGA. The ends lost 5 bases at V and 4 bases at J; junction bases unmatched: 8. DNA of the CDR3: TGTGCCAGCAGCGCCACCGGGACTAGCGTGTACAATGAGCAGTTCTTC. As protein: CASSATGTSVYNEQFF.

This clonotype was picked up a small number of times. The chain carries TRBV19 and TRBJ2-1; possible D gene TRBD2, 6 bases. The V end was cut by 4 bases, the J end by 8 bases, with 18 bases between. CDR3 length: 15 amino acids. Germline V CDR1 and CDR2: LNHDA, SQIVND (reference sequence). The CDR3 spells CASSTPSASADEQFF. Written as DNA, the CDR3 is TGTGCCAGTAGTACTCCTTCCGCTAGCGCCGATGAGCAGTTCTTC.

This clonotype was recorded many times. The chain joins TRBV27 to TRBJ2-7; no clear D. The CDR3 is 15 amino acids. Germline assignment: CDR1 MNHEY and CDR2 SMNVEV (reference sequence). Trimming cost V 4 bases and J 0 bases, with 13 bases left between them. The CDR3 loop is CASSSRAVSSYEQYF. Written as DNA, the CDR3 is TGTGCCAGCAGTTCTCGGGCAGTGAGCTCCTACGAGCAGTACTTC.

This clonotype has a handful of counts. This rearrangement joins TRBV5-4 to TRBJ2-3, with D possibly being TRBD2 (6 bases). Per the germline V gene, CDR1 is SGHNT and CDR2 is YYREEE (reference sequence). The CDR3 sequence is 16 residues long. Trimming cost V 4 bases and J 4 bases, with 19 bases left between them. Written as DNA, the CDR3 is TGTGCCAGCAGCCCAACGGCGGGGCAGGGACCAGATACGCAGTATTTT. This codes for CASSPTAGQGPDTQYF.

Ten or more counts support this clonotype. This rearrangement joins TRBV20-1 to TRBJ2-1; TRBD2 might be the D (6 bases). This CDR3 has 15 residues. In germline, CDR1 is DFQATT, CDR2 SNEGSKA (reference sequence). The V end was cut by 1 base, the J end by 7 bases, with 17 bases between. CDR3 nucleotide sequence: TGCAGTGCTAGAGTGGCCCCTGGCGCGGGGAATGAGCAGTTCTTC. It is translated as CSARVAPGAGNEQFF.

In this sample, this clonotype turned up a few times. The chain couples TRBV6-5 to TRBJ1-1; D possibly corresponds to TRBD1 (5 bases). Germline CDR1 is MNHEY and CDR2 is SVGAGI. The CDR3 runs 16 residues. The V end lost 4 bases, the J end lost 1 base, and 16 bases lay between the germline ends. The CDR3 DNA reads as TGTGCCAGCAGTTGGGGCGGGTCGGAATGGAACACTGAAGCTTTCTTT. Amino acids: CASSWGGSEWNTEAFF.

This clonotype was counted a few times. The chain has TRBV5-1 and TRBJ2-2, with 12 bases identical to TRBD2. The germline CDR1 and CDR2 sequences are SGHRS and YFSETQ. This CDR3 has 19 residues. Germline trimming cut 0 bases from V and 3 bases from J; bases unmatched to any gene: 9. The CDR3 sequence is CASSLVSLAGGPDTGELFF. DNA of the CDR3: TGCGCCAGCAGCTTGGTCTCGCTAGCGGGGGGGCCGGACACCGGGGAGCTGTTTTTT.

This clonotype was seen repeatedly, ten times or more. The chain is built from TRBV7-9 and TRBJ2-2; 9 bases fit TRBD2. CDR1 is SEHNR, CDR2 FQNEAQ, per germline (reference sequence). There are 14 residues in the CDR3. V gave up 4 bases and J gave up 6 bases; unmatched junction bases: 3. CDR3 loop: CASSSGLASGELFF. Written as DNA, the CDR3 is TGTGCCAGCAGCTCGGGACTAGCCTCCGGGGAGCTGTTTTTT.

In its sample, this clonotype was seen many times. In DNA, the CDR3 is TGTGCCAGCAGCGAAATACCGGGACCTGCTTCACCCCTCCACTTT. The encoded protein is CASSEIPGPASPLHF. J is TRBJ1-6 and V is TRBV11-1, with a tentative D call TRBD1 (5 bases). Trimming took 5 bases from V and 9 from J, leaving 17 bases between them. The CDR3 runs 15 residues. The germline gives CDR1 SGHAT, CDR2 FQDESV (reference sequence).

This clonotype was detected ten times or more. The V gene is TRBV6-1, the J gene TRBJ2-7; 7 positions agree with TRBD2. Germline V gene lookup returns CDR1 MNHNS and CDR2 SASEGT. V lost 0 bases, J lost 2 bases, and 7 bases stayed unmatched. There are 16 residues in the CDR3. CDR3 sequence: CASSEAGGGSTYEQYF. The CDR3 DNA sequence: TGTGCCAGCAGTGAAGCGGGCGGCGGGAGCACCTACGAGCAGTACTTC.

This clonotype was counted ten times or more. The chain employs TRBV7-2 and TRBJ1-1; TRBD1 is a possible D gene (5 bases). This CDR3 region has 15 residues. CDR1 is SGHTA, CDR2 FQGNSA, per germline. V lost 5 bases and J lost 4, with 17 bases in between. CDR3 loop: CASSPVGREGTEAFF. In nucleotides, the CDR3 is TGTGCCAGCAGCCCAGTGGGCAGGGAGGGCACTGAAGCTTTCTTT. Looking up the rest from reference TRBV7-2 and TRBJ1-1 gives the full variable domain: GAGVSQSPSNKVTEKGKDVELRCDPISGHTALYWYRQSLGQGLEFLIYFQGNSAPDKSGLPSDRFSAERTGGSVSTLTIQRTQQEDSAVYLCASSPVGREGTEAFFGQGTRLTVV.

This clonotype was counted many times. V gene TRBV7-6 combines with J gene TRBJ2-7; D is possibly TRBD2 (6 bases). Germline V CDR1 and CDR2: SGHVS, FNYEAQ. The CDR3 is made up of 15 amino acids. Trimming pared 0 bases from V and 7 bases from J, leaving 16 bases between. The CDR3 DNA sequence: TGTGCCAGCAGCTTAGCGGGGGGAACCTACGAGGAGCAGTACTTC. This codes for CASSLAGGTYEEQYF.

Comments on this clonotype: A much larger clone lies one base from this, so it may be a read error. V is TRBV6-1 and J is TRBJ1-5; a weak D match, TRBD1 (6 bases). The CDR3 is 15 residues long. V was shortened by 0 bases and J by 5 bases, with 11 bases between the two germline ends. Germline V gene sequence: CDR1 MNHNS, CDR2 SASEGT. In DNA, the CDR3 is TGTGCCAGCAGTGAAGCCACAGGGCCCGATCAGCCCCAGCATTTT. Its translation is CASSEATGPDQPQHF.

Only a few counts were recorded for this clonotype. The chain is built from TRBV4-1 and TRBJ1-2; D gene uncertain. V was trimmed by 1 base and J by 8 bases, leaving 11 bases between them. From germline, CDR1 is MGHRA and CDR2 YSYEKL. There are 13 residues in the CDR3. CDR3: CASSQAGLGGYTF. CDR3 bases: TGCGCCAGCAGCCAAGCCGGATTGGGGGGCTACACCTTC.

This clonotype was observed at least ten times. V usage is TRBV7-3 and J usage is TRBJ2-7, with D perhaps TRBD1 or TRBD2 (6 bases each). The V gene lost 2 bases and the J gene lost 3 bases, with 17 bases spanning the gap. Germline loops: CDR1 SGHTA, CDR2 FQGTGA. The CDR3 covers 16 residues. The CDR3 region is CASSLVPGGGIYEQYF. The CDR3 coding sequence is TGTGCCAGCAGCTTAGTCCCCGGAGGGGGAATCTACGAGCAGTACTTC.

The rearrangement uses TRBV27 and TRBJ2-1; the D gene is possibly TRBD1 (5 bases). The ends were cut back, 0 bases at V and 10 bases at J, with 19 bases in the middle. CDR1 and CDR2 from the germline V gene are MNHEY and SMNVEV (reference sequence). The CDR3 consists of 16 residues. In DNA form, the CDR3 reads TGTGCCAGCAGTTTATCGACAGCTACTATTAGCTACGAGCAGTTCTTC. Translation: CASSLSTATISYEQFF.

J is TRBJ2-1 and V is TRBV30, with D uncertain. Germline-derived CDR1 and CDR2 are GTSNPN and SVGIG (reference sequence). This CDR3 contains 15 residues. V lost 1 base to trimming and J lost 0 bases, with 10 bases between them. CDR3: CAWSDGSSSYNEQFF. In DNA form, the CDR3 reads TGTGCCTGGAGTGACGGTTCGAGCTCCTACAATGAGCAGTTCTTC.

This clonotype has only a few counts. The CDR3 region is CASSYSKDTQYF. CDR3 nucleotides: TGTGCCAGCAGTTACTCGAAGGATACGCAGTATTTT. The chain recombines TRBV6-2 or TRBV6-3 with TRBJ2-3; no firm D call. The V gene's germline CDR1 is MNHEY and CDR2 SVGEGT. This CDR3 has 12 residues. V was pared by 0 bases and J by 6 bases, with 4 bases between.